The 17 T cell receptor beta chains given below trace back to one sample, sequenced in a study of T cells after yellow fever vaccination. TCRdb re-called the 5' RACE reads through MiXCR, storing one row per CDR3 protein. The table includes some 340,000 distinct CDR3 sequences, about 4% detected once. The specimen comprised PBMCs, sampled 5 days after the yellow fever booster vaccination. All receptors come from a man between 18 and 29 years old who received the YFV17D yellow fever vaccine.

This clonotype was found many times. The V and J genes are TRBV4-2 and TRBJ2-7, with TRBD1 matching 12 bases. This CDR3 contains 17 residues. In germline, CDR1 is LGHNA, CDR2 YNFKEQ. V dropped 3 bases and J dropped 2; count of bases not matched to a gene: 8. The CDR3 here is CASSQQAGTGGTYEQYF. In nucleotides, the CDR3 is TGTGCCAGCAGCCAGCAGGCCGGGACAGGGGGCACCTACGAGCAGTACTTC.

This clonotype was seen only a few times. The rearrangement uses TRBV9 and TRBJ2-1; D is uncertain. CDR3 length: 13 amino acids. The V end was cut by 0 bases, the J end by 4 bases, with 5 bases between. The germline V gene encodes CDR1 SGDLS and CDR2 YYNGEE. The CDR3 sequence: CASSVEVYNEQFF. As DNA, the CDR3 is TGTGCCAGCAGCGTAGAAGTATACAATGAGCAGTTCTTC.

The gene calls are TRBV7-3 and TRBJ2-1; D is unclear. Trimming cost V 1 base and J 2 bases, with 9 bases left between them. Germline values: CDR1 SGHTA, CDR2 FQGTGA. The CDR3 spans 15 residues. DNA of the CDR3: TGTGCCAGCAGCTTAAGCCCCCGCCCCTACAATGAGCAGTTCTTC. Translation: CASSLSPRPYNEQFF.

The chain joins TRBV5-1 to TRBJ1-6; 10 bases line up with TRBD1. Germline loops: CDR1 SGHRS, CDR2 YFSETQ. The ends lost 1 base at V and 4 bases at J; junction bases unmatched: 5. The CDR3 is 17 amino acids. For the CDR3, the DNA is TGCGCCAGCAGCTTGCGGGGACAGGGGAGATATAATTCACCCCTCCACTTT. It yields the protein CASSLRGQGRYNSPLHF.

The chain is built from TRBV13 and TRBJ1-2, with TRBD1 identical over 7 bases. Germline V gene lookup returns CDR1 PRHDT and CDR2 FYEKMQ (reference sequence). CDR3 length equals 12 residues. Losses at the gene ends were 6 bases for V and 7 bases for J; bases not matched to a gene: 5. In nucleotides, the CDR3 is TGTGCCAGCAGGACAGGGTATGGTGGCTACACCTTC. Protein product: CASRTGYGGYTF. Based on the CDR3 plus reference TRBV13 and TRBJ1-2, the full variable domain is AAGVIQSPRHLIKEKRETATLKCYPIPRHDTVYWYQQGPGQDPQFLISFYEKMQSDKGSIPDRFSAQQFSDYHSELNMSSLELGDSALYFCASRTGYGGYTFGSGTRLTVV.

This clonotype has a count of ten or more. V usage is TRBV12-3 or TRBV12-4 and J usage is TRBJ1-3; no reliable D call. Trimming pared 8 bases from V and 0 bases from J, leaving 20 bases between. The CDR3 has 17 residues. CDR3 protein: CASLDSFYGTSGNTIYF. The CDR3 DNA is TGTGCCAGCCTAGACTCCTTTTATGGTACCTCTGGAAACACCATATATTTT.

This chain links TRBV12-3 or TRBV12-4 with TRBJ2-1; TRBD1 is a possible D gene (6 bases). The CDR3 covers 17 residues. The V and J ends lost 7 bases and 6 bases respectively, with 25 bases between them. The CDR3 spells CASKPRQAFLLINEQFF. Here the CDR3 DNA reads TGTGCCAGCAAGCCTCGACAGGCCTTCCTGCTTATCAATGAGCAGTTCTTC.

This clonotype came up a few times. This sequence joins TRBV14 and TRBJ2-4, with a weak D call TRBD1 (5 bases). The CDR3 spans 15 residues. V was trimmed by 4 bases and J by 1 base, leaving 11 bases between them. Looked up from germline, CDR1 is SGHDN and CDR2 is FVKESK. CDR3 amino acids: CASSPSRAAKNIQYF. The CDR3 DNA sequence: TGTGCCAGCAGCCCGTCCAGGGCGGCCAAAAACATTCAGTACTTC.

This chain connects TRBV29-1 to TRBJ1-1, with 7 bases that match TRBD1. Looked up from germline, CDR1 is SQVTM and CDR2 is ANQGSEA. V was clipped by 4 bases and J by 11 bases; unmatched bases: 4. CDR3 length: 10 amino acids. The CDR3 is CSVGGGEAFF. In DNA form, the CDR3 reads TGCAGCGTTGGAGGGGGCGAGGCTTTCTTT. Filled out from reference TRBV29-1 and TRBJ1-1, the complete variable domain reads SAVISQKPSRDICQRGTSLTIQCQVDSQVTMMFWYRQQPGQSLTLIATANQGSEATYESGFVIDKFPISRPNLTFSTLTVSNMSPEDSSIYLCSVGGGEAFFGQGTRLTVV.

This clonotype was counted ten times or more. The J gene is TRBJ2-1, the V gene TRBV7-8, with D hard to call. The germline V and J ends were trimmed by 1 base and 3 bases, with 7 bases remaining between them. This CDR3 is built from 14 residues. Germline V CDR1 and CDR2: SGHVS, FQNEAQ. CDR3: CASSLGQYYNEQFF. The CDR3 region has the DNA TGTGCCAGCAGCTTAGGGCAGTACTACAATGAGCAGTTCTTC.

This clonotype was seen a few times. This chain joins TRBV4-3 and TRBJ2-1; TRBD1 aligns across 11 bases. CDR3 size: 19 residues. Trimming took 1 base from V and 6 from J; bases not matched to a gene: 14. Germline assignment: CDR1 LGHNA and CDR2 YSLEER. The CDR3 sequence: CASSQVREPGQGESNEQFF. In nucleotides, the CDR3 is TGCGCCAGCAGCCAAGTTCGGGAACCGGGACAGGGGGAATCCAATGAGCAGTTCTTC.

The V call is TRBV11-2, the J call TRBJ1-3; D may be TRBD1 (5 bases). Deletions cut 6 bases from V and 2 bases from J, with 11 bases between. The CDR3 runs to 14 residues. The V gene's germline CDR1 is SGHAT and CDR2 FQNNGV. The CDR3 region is CASRPPGPGNTIYF. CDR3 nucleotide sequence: TGTGCCAGCAGACCTCCGGGGCCTGGAAACACCATATATTTT.

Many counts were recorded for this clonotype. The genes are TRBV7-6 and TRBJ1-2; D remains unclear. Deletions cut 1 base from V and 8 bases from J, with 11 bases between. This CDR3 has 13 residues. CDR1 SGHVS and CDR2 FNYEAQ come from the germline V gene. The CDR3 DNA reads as TGTGCCAGCAGCTTAGAGCGGGGTAGAGGCTACACCTTC. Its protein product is CASSLERGRGYTF.

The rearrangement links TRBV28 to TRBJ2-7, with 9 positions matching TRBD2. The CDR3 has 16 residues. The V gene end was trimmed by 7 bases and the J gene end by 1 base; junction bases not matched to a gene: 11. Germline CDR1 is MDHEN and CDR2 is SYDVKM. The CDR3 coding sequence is TGTGCCAGCAATGCGAGGGGACTAGCAGGGTCCTACGAGCAGTACGTC. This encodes CASNARGLAGSYEQYV.

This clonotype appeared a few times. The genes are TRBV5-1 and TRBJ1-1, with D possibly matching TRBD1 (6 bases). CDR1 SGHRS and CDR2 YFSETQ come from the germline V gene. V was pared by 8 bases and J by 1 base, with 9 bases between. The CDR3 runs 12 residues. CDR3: CASRGTNTEAFF. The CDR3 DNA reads TGCGCCAGTAGGGGGACGAACACTGAAGCTTTCTTT. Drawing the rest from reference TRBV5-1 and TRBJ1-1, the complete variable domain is KAGVTQTPRYLIKTRGQQVTLSCSPISGHRSVSWYQQTPGQGLQFLFEYFSETQRNKGNFPGRFSGRQFSNSRSEMNVSTLELGDSALYLCASRGTNTEAFFGQGTRLTVV.

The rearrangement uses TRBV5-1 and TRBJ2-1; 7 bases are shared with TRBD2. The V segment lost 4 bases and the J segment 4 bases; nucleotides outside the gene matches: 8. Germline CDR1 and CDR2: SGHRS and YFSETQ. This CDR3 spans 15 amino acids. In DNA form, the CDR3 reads TGCGCCAGCAGCCCGGTGGGGGGGTCATACAATGAGCAGTTCTTC. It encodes CASSPVGGSYNEQFF.

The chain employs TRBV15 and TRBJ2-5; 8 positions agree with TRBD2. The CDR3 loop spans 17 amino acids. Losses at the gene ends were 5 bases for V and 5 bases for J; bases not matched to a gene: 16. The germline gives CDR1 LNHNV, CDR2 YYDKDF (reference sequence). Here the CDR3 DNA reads TGTGCCACCAGCGAGAGGGCCGGCAGAGCGGGGGCTGAGACCCAGTACTTC. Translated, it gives CATSERAGRAGAETQYF.